This passage covers 28 T cell receptor beta chains from one sample sequenced in a study of cytomegalovirus exposure and HLA in healthy donors. Primers for the PCR totalled 60 Vbeta and 13 Jbeta. TCRdb keeps only in-frame clones here, not all; method: immunoSEQ multiplex PCR. The sample lists 200,000 to 250,000 clones, approximately 80% seen once, with roughly 0.66% in the top ten. The sample comprised PBMCs. These TCRs come from a boy between 2 and 10 years old in good health and CMV-seronegative.

The V call is TRBV7-9, the J call TRBJ2-3; tentatively, D is TRBD2 (5 bases). There are 13 residues in the CDR3. V was clipped by 2 bases and J by 6 bases, with 9 bases between them. Germline CDR1 reads SEHNR; CDR2 reads FQNEAQ (reference sequence). CDR3 coding DNA: TGTGCCAGCAGCTTACTGAGGGTTGATACGCAGTATTTT. It yields the protein CASSLLRVDTQYF.

The J gene is TRBJ2-5, the V gene TRBV27, with 8 nucleotides matching TRBD1. The end of the DNA fits TRBJ2-7 better, so the J call may be wrong. The CDR3 runs to 14 residues. Germline CDR1 MNHEY, CDR2 SMNVEV (reference sequence). In DNA, the CDR3 is TGTGCCAGCAGTATCAGACAGGGGATCTACGAGCAGTACTTC. This translates into CASSIRQGIYEQYF.

The chain recombines TRBV25-1 with TRBJ1-1; TRBD1 matches at 7 bases. This CDR3 has 17 residues. Germline V lookup: CDR1 MGHDK, CDR2 SYGVNS. Losses at the gene ends were 4 bases for V and 0 bases for J; bases not matched to a gene: 11. CDR3 region: CASSANSGQSMNTEAFF. Written as DNA, the CDR3 is TGTGCCAGCAGTGCTAATTCGGGACAGTCCATGAACACTGAAGCTTTCTTT.

The chain carries TRBV27 and TRBJ1-2; TRBD1 agrees at 9 bases. V lost 6 bases and J lost 1; bases outside the gene matches: 6. This CDR3 spans 15 amino acids. Germline V CDR1 and CDR2: MNHEY, SMNVEV (reference sequence). CDR3 sequence (DNA): TGTGCCAGCAGGTTACAGGGGGCAGGTAACTATGGCTACACCTTC. This sequence encodes CASRLQGAGNYGYTF.

The rearrangement links TRBV12-5 to TRBJ1-6; 7 nucleotides match TRBD1. The CDR3 has 15 amino acids. Germline CDR1 LGHNT, CDR2 FRNRAP. V trimming: 1 base; J trimming: 5 bases; junction bases outside the gene matches: 2. The CDR3 region has the DNA TGTGCTAGTGGTTTGGACGGACAGGATAATTCACCCCTCCACTTT. This gives the protein CASGLDGQDNSPLHF. The full variable domain, completed using reference TRBV12-5 and TRBJ1-6, is DARVTQTPRHKVTEMGQEVTMRCQPILGHNTVFWYRQTMMQGLELLAYFRNRAPLDDSGMPKDRFSAEMPDATLATLKIQPSEPRDSAVYFCASGLDGQDNSPLHFGNGTRLTVT.

This clone was recorded a few times. The J gene is TRBJ1-1, the V gene TRBV10-3; maybe TRBD1 (5 bases). The CDR3 runs 14 residues. Trimming cost V 3 bases and J 4 bases, with 12 bases left between them. From germline, CDR1 is ENHRY and CDR2 SYGVKD. The CDR3 protein is CAISDPMGGTEAFF. The CDR3 coding sequence is TGTGCCATCAGTGACCCTATGGGGGGCACTGAAGCTTTCTTT.

The chain combines TRBV7-8 with TRBJ2-7; 7 bases fit TRBD2. The V segment lost 5 bases and the J segment 0 bases; nucleotides outside the gene matches: 10. Germline V gene data show CDR1 as SGHVS and CDR2 as FQNEAQ. This CDR3 region has 16 residues. The CDR3 sequence: CASSPFESGDSYEQYF. The CDR3 nucleotides read TGTGCCAGCAGCCCCTTCGAGAGCGGGGACTCCTACGAGCAGTACTTC.

The chain joins TRBV12-5 to TRBJ1-5; D possibly corresponds to TRBD1 (6 bases). The CDR3 extends over 20 amino acids. Germline-derived CDR1 and CDR2 are LGHNT and FRNRAP. V was pared by 3 bases and J by 1 base, with 25 bases between. CDR3 residues: CASGFSPGGGTPPSNQPQHF. Written as DNA, the CDR3 is TGTGCTAGTGGTTTCTCTCCCGGGGGGGGCACCCCTCCGAGCAATCAGCCCCAGCATTTT.

The rearrangement uses TRBV10-3 and TRBJ2-7; a possible D gene is TRBD2 (7 bases). V gave up 6 bases and J gave up 5 bases, with 17 bases separating them. CDR3 length equals 14 residues. Germline CDR1 is ENHRY and CDR2 is SYGVKD. The CDR3 nucleotides are TGTGCCATCAGGGAGGCCAGGGGAGGGGACGAGCAGTACTTC. Translating it yields CAIREARGGDEQYF.

The chain has TRBV6-5 and TRBJ1-1; D is ambiguous. Germline assignment: CDR1 MNHEY and CDR2 SVGAGI. CDR3 length: 12 amino acids. V lost 4 bases, J lost 4 bases, and 7 bases lay in between. For the CDR3, the DNA is TGTGCCAGCAGTTCTCTCTTCACTGAAGCTTTCTTT. Amino acids: CASSSLFTEAFF.

This sequence joins TRBV19 and TRBJ1-1; D is perhaps TRBD1 (6 bases). Per germline, CDR1 LNHDA and CDR2 SQIVND (reference sequence). The V end was cut by 6 bases, the J end by 9 bases, with 26 bases between. The CDR3 contains 16 residues. CDR3 amino acids: CASSRPGTSPLWKAFF. For the CDR3, the DNA is TGTGCCAGTAGCCGTCCCGGGACAAGTCCTTTATGGAAAGCTTTCTTT.

The chain is built from TRBV5-1 and TRBJ2-7, with TRBD2 matching over 9 bases. The CDR3 sequence is 15 residues long. Germline V CDR1 and CDR2: SGHRS, YFSETQ. With V trimmed by 3 bases and J by 3 bases, 7 bases remained unmatched. The CDR3 region is CASSSIAGESYEQYF. The CDR3 DNA reads TGCGCCAGCAGCTCTATAGCGGGAGAAAGCTACGAGCAGTACTTC.

The chain carries TRBV19 and TRBJ2-7; 9 nucleotides line up with TRBD2. This CDR3 contains 14 residues. The V segment lost 5 bases and the J segment 4 bases; nucleotides outside the gene matches: 6. Looked up from germline, CDR1 is LNHDA and CDR2 is SQIVND (reference sequence). The CDR3: CASSPQGLAYEQYF. The CDR3 DNA sequence: TGTGCCAGTAGTCCACAGGGACTAGCTTACGAGCAGTACTTC.

The rearrangement links TRBV6-6 to TRBJ1-1, with TRBD1 identical over 8 bases. V gave up 6 bases and J gave up 3 bases; unmatched junction bases: 3. The CDR3 has 13 residues. Germline V gene lookup returns CDR1 MNHNY and CDR2 SVGAGI (reference sequence). The CDR3 loop reads CASSPTGDTEAFF. The CDR3 DNA is TGTGCCAGCAGCCCGACAGGGGACACTGAAGCTTTCTTT.

This rearrangement joins TRBV6-1 to TRBJ2-3; D call uncertain. V gave up 3 bases and J gave up 1 base, with 5 bases separating them. CDR3 length equals 13 residues. In germline, CDR1 is MNHNS, CDR2 SASEGT. CDR3 protein: CASSEPGTDTQYF. CDR3 bases: TGTGCCAGCAGTGAGCCGGGCACAGATACGCAGTATTTT.

CDR3 sequence: CASSLFRLAGDAGELFF. CDR3 nucleotides: TGTGCCAGCAGCTTGTTTCGACTAGCGGGAGACGCCGGGGAGCTGTTTTTT. J is TRBJ2-2 and V is TRBV5-4; 12 bases align to TRBD2. CDR3 size: 17 residues. Germline CDR1 reads SGHNT; CDR2 reads YYREEE (reference sequence). Germline trimming cut 1 base from V and 6 bases from J; bases unmatched to any gene: 7.

V gene TRBV10-3 combines with J gene TRBJ1-1, with D possibly TRBD1 on 6 matching bases. The CDR3 length is 13 residues. V dropped 6 bases and J dropped 0 bases, with 8 bases sitting between them. Germline V CDR1 and CDR2: ENHRY, SYGVKD. This chain's CDR3 is CAISQGLNTEAFF. CDR3 in DNA: TGTGCCATCAGCCAGGGGTTGAACACTGAAGCTTTCTTT.

As regards this clone: This sample also contains other DNA sequences that code for the same CDR3. This chain joins TRBV5-6 and TRBJ1-2; D may be TRBD1 (6 bases). CDR1 is SGHDT and CDR2 is YYEEEE in the germline V gene. This CDR3 has 13 residues. Trimming pared 2 bases from V and 8 bases from J, leaving 13 bases between. CDR3: CASSLGQGRGYTF. CDR3 nucleotides: TGTGCCAGCAGCTTAGGGCAGGGGCGCGGCTACACCTTC.

V usage is TRBV5-1 and J usage is TRBJ1-2, with D possibly being TRBD1 (6 bases). Germline CDR1 SGHRS, CDR2 YFSETQ. Trimming took off 0 bases at V and 7 bases at J, with 13 bases between the two ends. The CDR3 runs 14 residues. CDR3 residues: CASSLATGSGGYTF. CDR3 coding DNA: TGCGCCAGCAGCTTGGCTACAGGGTCGGGTGGCTACACCTTC. The variable domain in full, with the rest retrieved from reference TRBV5-1 and TRBJ1-2, is KAGVTQTPRYLIKTRGQQVTLSCSPISGHRSVSWYQQTPGQGLQFLFEYFSETQRNKGNFPGRFSGRQFSNSRSEMNVSTLELGDSALYLCASSLATGSGGYTFGSGTRLTVV.

The J gene is TRBJ2-7, the V gene TRBV27; 11 bases align to TRBD2. CDR3 size: 14 residues. Germline V gene data show CDR1 as MNHEY and CDR2 as SMNVEV (reference sequence). Trimming cost V 6 bases and J 5 bases; bases outside gene matches: 6. Written as DNA, the CDR3 is TGTGCCAGCAGGGTACTAGCGGGAGCGGACGAGCAGTACTTC. The encoded protein is CASRVLAGADEQYF.

The V and J genes are TRBV2 and TRBJ1-5; the D is unclear. This CDR3 has 14 residues. Per the germline V gene, CDR1 is SNHLY and CDR2 is FYNNEI. Trimming cost V 6 bases and J 5 bases, with 14 bases left between them. CDR3 sequence: CASRAQAYDQPQHF. DNA of the CDR3: TGTGCCAGCAGGGCGCAGGCTTATGATCAGCCCCAGCATTTT.

The chain employs TRBV30 and TRBJ1-2, with TRBD1 as a possible D gene (5 bases). Trimming left V 0 bases short and J 8 bases short, with 13 bases between. The CDR3 runs 13 residues. Germline V gene sequence: CDR1 GTSNPN, CDR2 SVGIG (reference sequence). CDR3 region: CAWSVIGAEGYTF. CDR3 in DNA: TGTGCCTGGAGTGTTATAGGGGCTGAGGGCTACACCTTC.

J is TRBJ2-7 and V is TRBV11-2; 11 bases match TRBD2. The V and J ends lost 4 bases and 0 bases, in that order; junction bases with no gene match: 11. Germline-derived CDR1 and CDR2 are SGHAT and FQNNGV. The CDR3 is 18 amino acids. DNA of the CDR3: TGTGCCAGCAGCTCTCTCCGGGCTAGCGGGGGGCACTCCTACGAGCAGTACTTC. Translated: CASSSLRASGGHSYEQYF.

CDR3: CASSTGQGQGSPLHF. The CDR3 nucleotides are TGTGCCAGCAGCACCGGACAGGGACAGGGGTCACCCCTCCACTTT. This sequence joins TRBV9 and TRBJ1-6, with 10 bases identical to TRBD1. Per germline, CDR1 SGDLS and CDR2 YYNGEE. The CDR3 extends over 15 amino acids. The V and J ends lost 4 bases and 10 bases, in that order; junction bases with no gene match: 8.

The rearrangement uses TRBV2 and TRBJ2-3; TRBD2 agrees at 7 bases. The germline CDR1 and CDR2 sequences are SNHLY and FYNNEI. V was pared by 7 bases and J by 14 bases, with 9 bases of the junction left unmatched. The CDR3 runs to 11 residues. CDR3 in DNA: TGTGCCAGCACGGTGAGCGGGACTCGGTATTTT. This encodes CASTVSGTRYF.

This chain links TRBV30 with TRBJ2-7; 11 bases agree with TRBD2. Germline V gene sequence: CDR1 GTSNPN, CDR2 SVGIG (reference sequence). Trimming took 0 bases from V and 3 from J; bases not matched to a gene: 16. CDR3 length: 19 amino acids. Here the CDR3 reads CAWSVLGTSGSGTGYEQYF. DNA for the CDR3: TGTGCCTGGAGTGTATTAGGAACTAGCGGGAGTGGGACGGGCTACGAGCAGTACTTC. Looking up the rest from reference TRBV30 and TRBJ2-7 gives the full variable domain: SQTIHQWPATLVQPVGSPLSLECTVEGTSNPNLYWYRQAAGRGLQLLFYSVGIGQISSEVPQNLSASRPQDRQFILSSKKLLLSDSGFYLCAWSVLGTSGSGTGYEQYFGPGTRLTVT.

This clone was counted between two and nine times. The chain carries TRBV2 and TRBJ1-1; 8 positions match TRBD1. CDR3 size: 13 residues. V was pared by 5 bases and J by 4 bases, with 3 bases of the junction left unmatched. Germline V lookup: CDR1 SNHLY, CDR2 FYNNEI. DNA of the CDR3: TGTGCCAGCAGTAAAACAGGGGGCACTGAAGCTTTCTTT. This translates into CASSKTGGTEAFF.

This chain's CDR3 is CASSPSGRVPYNEQFF. The CDR3 nucleotides read TGCGCCAGCAGCCCCAGCGGGAGGGTTCCCTACAATGAGCAGTTCTTC. The J gene is TRBJ2-1, the V gene TRBV5-1; 10 nucleotides line up with TRBD2. J gave up 2 bases and V 4 bases, and 6 bases lay outside the gene matches. The CDR3 spans 16 residues. Germline CDR1 is SGHRS and CDR2 is YFSETQ.